This T cell receptor (beta chain) was observed in a study of cytomegalovirus exposure and HLA in healthy donors. The CDR3 consists of 15 residues. Per the germline V gene, CDR1 is SGDLS and CDR2 is YYNGEE. The J segment lost 5 bases and the V segment lost 4 bases, leaving 6 bases of the junction unmatched. The PCR contained 60 Vbeta and 13 Jbeta primers. Original data processing: It was a later analysis that counted 83 million or so unique TCR beta chains, of which about 10 million were shared. Using immunoSEQ multiplex PCR, the repertoire was profiled, and TCRdb retains in-frame clones only, with some absent. The V and J calls and clone size come from that table; D and trimming were worked out from the DNA. The table includes some 130,000 clones, more than 9.5% detected once.

The chain couples TRBV9 to TRBJ2-5; 12 nucleotides agree with TRBD1. Material for sequencing was PBMCs. The source of this sequence is a man over 45 in good health and CMV-seronegative. The CDR3 DNA reads as TGTGCCAGCAGCATTGGGACAGGGGGCATTGAGACCCAGTACTTC. Amino acids: CASSIGTGGIETQYF.